This TCR beta chain was identified in a study of CD8 T cells in ankylosing spondylitis. Study results and limitations: Earlier authors reported some of these motif variants in reactive arthritis synovial fluid and blood. The study identified a TCR beta motif of 7 or 8 highly homologous variants that appeared characteristic of ankylosing spondylitis blood. CD8+ disease-linked clones were present at relatively low frequencies in blood.

The CDR3 spans 15 residues. The germline V gene encodes CDR1 KGHDR and CDR2 SFDVKD. V lost 4 bases, J lost 2 bases, and 12 bases lay in between. Many counts were recorded for this clonotype. The target antigen is unknown. TCRdb re-called the 5' RACE reads through MiXCR, storing one row per CDR3 protein. Of under 200,000 distinct CDR3 sequences in the sample, roughly 13% were seen once. Sequencing input: blood, either unsorted or a sorted T cell fraction (not recorded which). The chain carries TRBV24-1 and TRBJ2-3; D is perhaps TRBD1 (5 bases). The receptor was isolated from a female donor with ankylosing spondylitis or in good health (not recorded which). The CDR3 protein is CATSDADSPTDTQYF. The DNA for the CDR3 is TGTGCCACCAGTGACGCTGACAGTCCCACAGATACGCAGTATTTT.